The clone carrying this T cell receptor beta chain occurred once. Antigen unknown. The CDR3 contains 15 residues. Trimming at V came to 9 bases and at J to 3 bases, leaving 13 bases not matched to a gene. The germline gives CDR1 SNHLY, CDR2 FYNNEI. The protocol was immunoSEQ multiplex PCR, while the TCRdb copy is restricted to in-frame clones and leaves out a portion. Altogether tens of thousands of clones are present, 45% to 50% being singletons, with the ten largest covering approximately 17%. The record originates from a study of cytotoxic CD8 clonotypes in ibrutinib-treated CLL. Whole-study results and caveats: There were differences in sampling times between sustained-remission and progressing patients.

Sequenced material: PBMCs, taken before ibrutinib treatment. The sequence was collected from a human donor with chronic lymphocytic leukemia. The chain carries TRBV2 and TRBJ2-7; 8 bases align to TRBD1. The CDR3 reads CASRDRRVGGYEQYF. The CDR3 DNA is TGTGCCAGTCGGGACAGGAGAGTCGGAGGCTACGAGCAGTACTTC.